Shown below are 28 T cell receptor beta chains from a single sample sequenced in a study of identical twins (dated by TCRdb to 2016 to 2017). Libraries came from 5' RACE. For sequencing, an Illumina HiSeq 2000 was employed. TCRdb reprocessing: public reads trimmed at Q25 with fastp, clones called with MiXCR, in-frame beta chains kept. Every entry covers one CDR3 protein and lists the most common genes and DNA from its rows. In all, the sample holds hundreds of thousands of distinct CDR3 sequences, and less than 10% of those were seen once. 0.75% to 1% of the sample belongs to the ten largest clones. The data also belong to a second study, concerning yellow fever vaccine responses in identical twins.

Sequencing input: PBMCs. The receptors shown here come from a woman younger than 30 in good health.

This clonotype was observed a few times. The rearrangement links TRBV18 to TRBJ2-7; D possibly corresponds to TRBD2 (5 bases). V lost 6 bases and J lost 6, with 18 bases in between. Germline V gene data show CDR1 as KGHSH and CDR2 as LQKENI. The CDR3 is 14 amino acids. This CDR3 is CASSAETTPPEQYF. For the CDR3, the DNA is TGTGCCAGCTCCGCCGAGACTACTCCTCCCGAGCAGTACTTC.

The chain recombines TRBV6-5 with TRBJ1-1; D is undetermined. V dropped 5 bases and J dropped 6 bases, with 10 bases sitting between them. CDR1 and CDR2 from the germline V gene are MNHEY and SVGAGI. The CDR3 contains 12 residues. Here the CDR3 reads CASSQGFAEAFF. DNA of the CDR3: TGTGCCAGCAGTCAAGGATTCGCTGAAGCTTTCTTT.

This clonotype has ten or more counts. This sequence joins TRBV28 and TRBJ2-4, with a tentative D call TRBD1 (5 bases). The CDR3 runs 19 residues. Trimming took off 3 bases at V and 1 base at J, with 22 bases between the two ends. Germline assignment: CDR1 MDHEN and CDR2 SYDVKM. For the CDR3, the DNA is TGTGCCAGCAGTTTGTTCAGGGTTGGGTCGGGTGTTGCCAAAAACATTCAGTACTTC. The encoded protein is CASSLFRVGSGVAKNIQYF.

This clonotype has a count of ten or more. The chain recombines TRBV7-2 with TRBJ2-5; TRBD1 matches 10 bases. Trimming took 1 base from V and 3 from J; bases not matched to a gene: 2. Germline values: CDR1 SGHTA, CDR2 FQGNSA. The CDR3 is made up of 15 amino acids. The CDR3 spells CASSLGGTGEETQYF. The CDR3 nucleotides read TGTGCCAGCAGCTTAGGGGGGACAGGGGAAGAGACCCAGTACTTC.

This clonotype showed up many times. The chain joins TRBV11-2 to TRBJ2-1; 14 bases are a match to TRBD2. There are 15 residues in the CDR3. Germline V gives CDR1 SGHAT, CDR2 FQNNGV. With V trimmed by 5 bases and J by 9 bases, 6 bases remained unmatched. The CDR3 is CASSLGLAGGREQFF. The CDR3 DNA is TGTGCCAGCAGCCTCGGACTAGCGGGGGGACGTGAGCAGTTCTTC. Drawing the rest from reference TRBV11-2 and TRBJ2-1, the complete variable domain is EAGVAQSPRYKIIEKRQSVAFWCNPISGHATLYWYQQILGQGPKLLIQFQNNGVVDDSQLPKDRFSAERLKGVDSTLKIQPAKLEDSAVYLCASSLGLAGGREQFFGPGTRLTVL.

Of note for this clonotype: A much larger clone sits a single nucleotide away, making a read error possible. The V call is TRBV24-1, the J call TRBJ2-2; 7 nucleotides align to TRBD2. Germline V CDR1 and CDR2: KGHDR, SFDVKD. This CDR3 contains 14 residues. The CDR3 protein is CATRRAGDTGELLF. CDR3 bases: TGTGCCACCCGGCGGGCGGGAGACACCGGGGAGCTGCTTTTT.

This clonotype was detected a few times. The V call is TRBV6-1, the J call TRBJ2-2; D gene ambiguous. This CDR3 contains 13 residues. Trimming removed 7 bases from V and 6 bases from J, with 12 bases in between. Germline V gives CDR1 MNHNS, CDR2 SASEGT. CDR3 sequence (DNA): TGTGCCAGCACCAACTCCCGATCCGGGGAGCTGTTTTTT. Protein: CASTNSRSGELFF.

This clonotype was seen more than once but under ten times. V is TRBV28 and J is TRBJ2-4; D possibly corresponds to TRBD1 (6 bases). Germline CDR1 is MDHEN and CDR2 is SYDVKM. The CDR3 is 17 amino acids. The V and J ends lost 5 bases and 0 bases respectively, with 17 bases between them. The CDR3 region has the DNA TGTGCCAGCAGTCCTCGAGGAAGGGGGTTAGCCAAAAACATTCAGTACTTC. Encoded protein: CASSPRGRGLAKNIQYF.

The chain combines TRBV24-1 with TRBJ2-3; D perhaps matches TRBD1 (6 bases). This CDR3 has 17 amino acids. V was trimmed by 3 bases and J by 0 bases, leaving 15 bases between them. Germline loops: CDR1 KGHDR, CDR2 SFDVKD. Here the CDR3 DNA reads TGTGCCACCAGTGATCCCACAGGGCTGGCTAGCACAGATACGCAGTATTTT. Translation: CATSDPTGLASTDTQYF.

Only a few counts were recorded for this clonotype. CDR3 DNA: TGTGCCATCAGTGAGCCTAAGGACGAGCAGTACTTC. Amino acids: CAISEPKDEQYF. The V gene is TRBV10-3, the J gene TRBJ2-7; D ambiguous. This CDR3 comprises 12 residues. V dropped 2 bases and J dropped 5 bases, with 7 bases sitting between them. Per germline, CDR1 ENHRY and CDR2 SYGVKD.

This clonotype was detected many times. The gene calls are TRBV5-5 and TRBJ2-3, with D tentatively TRBD1 or TRBD2 (5 bases each). This CDR3 contains 15 residues. The germline V gene encodes CDR1 SGHKS and CDR2 YYEKEE (reference sequence). Trimming shortened V by 4 bases and J by 4 bases, and 16 bases separated the two germline ends. The CDR3 nucleotides are TGTGCCAGCAGCACGGAAGGACGGGGCCCAGATACGCAGTATTTT. This sequence encodes CASSTEGRGPDTQYF. The variable domain in full, completed from reference TRBV5-5 and TRBJ2-3, reads DAGVTQSPTHLIKTRGQQVTLRCSPISGHKSVSWYQQVLGQGPQFIFQYYEKEERGRGNFPDRFSARQFPNYSSELNVNALLLGDSALYLCASSTEGRGPDTQYFGPGTRLTVL.

In its sample, this clonotype was seen a few times. The V gene is TRBV3-1, the J gene TRBJ2-5, with D hard to call. Per germline, CDR1 LGHDT and CDR2 YNNKEL (reference sequence). The CDR3 runs 12 residues. V dropped 3 bases and J dropped 5 bases, with 7 bases sitting between them. DNA of the CDR3: TGTGCCAGCAGCCAGCCAGCGGAGACCCAGTACTTC. Its translation: CASSQPAETQYF.

In this sample, this clonotype turned up many times. This chain uses TRBV10-3 with TRBJ2-7, with TRBD2 matching 7 bases. In germline, CDR1 is ENHRY, CDR2 SYGVKD. With 10 bases clipped from V and 0 bases from J, the junction kept 9 bases outside the gene matches. The CDR3 is 14 amino acids. The CDR3 bases are TGTGCCAGCGCCACTGAGCGGGACTCCTACGAGCAGTACTTC. It translates to CASATERDSYEQYF.

This clonotype occurred many times. The V gene is TRBV10-2, the J gene TRBJ2-1; 11 bases fit TRBD2. The ends lost 3 bases at V and 6 bases at J; junction bases unmatched: 7. Per germline, CDR1 WSHSY and CDR2 SAAADI. The CDR3 sequence is 16 residues long. CDR3 loop: CASSDLTSGSGNEQFF. The CDR3, as DNA: TGCGCCAGCAGTGATTTAACTAGCGGGAGCGGCAATGAGCAGTTCTTC.

The J gene is TRBJ1-5, the V gene TRBV27; D not resolved. This CDR3 is 15 amino acids long. The V gene lost 5 bases and the J gene lost 0 bases, with 11 bases spanning the gap. The germline V gene has CDR1 MNHEY and CDR2 SMNVEV (reference sequence). CDR3 protein: CASSPSSYSNQPQHF. The CDR3 DNA follows: TGTGCCAGCAGTCCCAGCAGTTATAGCAATCAGCCCCAGCATTTT.

This clonotype showed up many times. This chain uses TRBV6-1 with TRBJ1-2; D remains unclear. The CDR3 spans 11 residues. Between the trimmed V and J ends, which lost 2 bases and 6 bases, there was a span of 4 bases. Germline values: CDR1 MNHNS, CDR2 SASEGT. In nucleotides, the CDR3 is TGTGCCAGCAGTGAAATAGATGGCTACACCTTC. It encodes CASSEIDGYTF.

This clonotype was counted only a few times. The V gene is TRBV11-2, the J gene TRBJ2-5; maybe TRBD1 (6 bases). The germline V and J ends were trimmed by 1 base and 3 bases, with 12 bases remaining between them. Germline CDR1 is SGHAT and CDR2 is FQNNGV. The CDR3 totals 15 residues. The chain's CDR3 is CASSLGGQKKETQYF. The CDR3 DNA sequence: TGTGCCAGCAGCTTAGGAGGACAGAAGAAAGAGACCCAGTACTTC.

V and J are TRBV28 and TRBJ2-7, with D possibly being TRBD1 (6 bases). Germline CDR1 reads MDHEN; CDR2 reads SYDVKM. Trimming left V 8 bases short and J 11 bases short, with 16 bases between. The CDR3 is 11 amino acids. This CDR3 is CASRRGSQEYF. CDR3 sequence (DNA): TGTGCCAGCCGCAGGGGTTCCCAGGAGTACTTC.

This chain links TRBV28 with TRBJ2-7, with D perhaps assigned TRBD1 or TRBD2 (5 bases each). Trimming took off 5 bases at V and 7 bases at J, with 12 bases between the two ends. The CDR3 consists of 12 residues. The germline V gene has CDR1 MDHEN and CDR2 SYDVKM. DNA of the CDR3: TGTGCCAGCAGTCCCCCGTGGGGGGAGCAGTACTTC. This gives the protein CASSPPWGEQYF.

This chain uses TRBV27 with TRBJ2-7, with D perhaps assigned TRBD1 or TRBD2 (5 bases each). Germline V CDR1 and CDR2: MNHEY, SMNVEV (reference sequence). The germline V and J ends were trimmed by 6 bases and 3 bases, with 15 bases remaining between them. The CDR3 length is 14 residues. This CDR3 reads CASSPDRDDYEQYF. The CDR3 DNA follows: TGTGCCAGCAGCCCCGATCGGGACGACTACGAGCAGTACTTC.

The table lists this clonotype with a few counts. The chain links TRBV18 to TRBJ2-7; no clear D gene. This CDR3 spans 13 amino acids. V lost 4 bases and J lost 3, with 10 bases in between. Germline V gene data show CDR1 as KGHSH and CDR2 as LQKENI. CDR3 DNA: TGTGCCAGCTCACACGCTAATAACTACGAGCAGTACTTC. It is translated as CASSHANNYEQYF.

This clonotype has just a few counts. CDR3 sequence: CASSRSEAFF. CDR3 in DNA: TGTGCCAGCAGCCGCTCTGAAGCTTTCTTT. The V call is TRBV7-2, the J call TRBJ1-1; D is unclear. Trimming shortened V by 5 bases and J by 6 bases, and 4 bases separated the two germline ends. The germline CDR1 and CDR2 sequences are SGHTA and FQGNSA. The CDR3 consists of 10 residues.

The chain couples TRBV10-3 to TRBJ2-7; no reliable D call. The CDR3 extends over 12 amino acids. CDR1 and CDR2 (germline): ENHRY, SYGVKD. V was shortened by 2 bases and J by 7 bases, with 9 bases between the two germline ends. CDR3 sequence reads: CAISERPGEQYF. The CDR3 DNA reads as TGTGCCATCAGTGAGCGGCCCGGTGAGCAGTACTTC.

The V and J genes are TRBV24-1 and TRBJ2-1, with 7 nucleotides matching TRBD1. Unmatched junction bases numbered 22, after V lost 3 bases and J lost 3 bases. In germline, CDR1 is KGHDR, CDR2 SFDVKD. The CDR3 consists of 21 residues. CDR3 nucleotide sequence: TGTGCCACCAGTGATATAAGGGCAGGACAGGCCAAACGTGGAAACTACAATGAGCAGTTCTTC. It specifies CATSDIRAGQAKRGNYNEQFF.

The genes are TRBV5-1 and TRBJ2-3, with 9 bases lining up with TRBD2. The CDR3 spans 16 residues. V was clipped by 2 bases and J by 3 bases; unmatched bases: 7. Germline values: CDR1 SGHRS, CDR2 YFSETQ. The CDR3 DNA sequence: TGCGCCAGCAGCTTAGGACTAACTAGCGGGACAGATACGCAGTATTTT. Translated, it gives CASSLGLTSGTDTQYF.

This clonotype has more than one count but fewer than ten. This chain uses TRBV3-1 with TRBJ1-2; tentatively, D is TRBD1 (5 bases). Deletions cut 5 bases from V and 4 bases from J, with 14 bases between. CDR3 length equals 14 residues. Germline-derived CDR1 and CDR2 are LGHDT and YNNKEL (reference sequence). The CDR3 DNA sequence: TGTGCCAGCAGCTTCCCGGGACGGAGCTATGGCTACACCTTC. This encodes CASSFPGRSYGYTF.

This clonotype showed up just a few times. The rearrangement uses TRBV28 and TRBJ1-4; the D is unclear. From germline, CDR1 is MDHEN and CDR2 SYDVKM. The CDR3 consists of 16 residues. Trimming left V 5 bases short and J 8 bases short, with 21 bases between. CDR3 protein: CASSTPEGNLGEKLFF. The DNA for the CDR3 is TGTGCCAGCAGTACCCCCGAGGGAAATTTAGGGGAAAAACTGTTTTTT.

This chain joins TRBV7-8 and TRBJ2-7, with 11 bases fitting TRBD2. CDR1 SGHVS and CDR2 FQNEAQ come from the germline V gene. The CDR3 loop spans 16 amino acids. The junction had 3 bases not matched to a gene; V was cut back by 0 bases and J by 2 bases. The CDR3 nucleotides read TGTGCCAGCAGCTTAGCCGTACTAGCGGGAGCCTACGAGCAGTACTTC. This translates into CASSLAVLAGAYEQYF.